The 14 T cell receptor beta chains given below trace back to one sample, sequenced in a study of T cell responses to AZD1222 COVID-19 vaccine. Libraries were prepared by immunoSEQ multiplex PCR; TCRdb keeps only in-frame clonotypes and omits some of them. The sample has 150,000 or so clones, 80% to 90% seen once; the top ten hold 4.5% to 6.5%. Specimen: peripheral blood, collected on day 0 of AZD1222 vaccination. These TCRs come from an adult in good health.

This clone is a singleton in its sample. The V call is TRBV4-2, the J call TRBJ2-7; 10 nucleotides line up with TRBD2. Germline lookup yields CDR1 LGHNA and CDR2 YNFKEQ. Losses at the gene ends were 6 bases for V and 3 bases for J; bases not matched to a gene: 8. This CDR3 contains 15 residues. CDR3 coding DNA: TGTGCCAGCAGAGGAGCGGGAGGGCCTTTCTACGAGCAGTACTTC. It encodes CASRGAGGPFYEQYF.

J is TRBJ1-1 and V is TRBV2; 7 positions match TRBD1. With V trimmed by 3 bases and J by 4 bases, 11 bases remained unmatched. Germline V gene lookup returns CDR1 SNHLY and CDR2 FYNNEI. The CDR3 covers 16 residues. The CDR3 sequence is CASSDLGGGGVTEAFF. The CDR3 bases are TGTGCCAGCAGTGATCTAGGGGGCGGGGGAGTCACTGAAGCTTTCTTT.

The rearrangement links TRBV4-2 to TRBJ1-1; tentatively, D is TRBD1 (5 bases). Trimming took off 4 bases at V and 4 bases at J, with 16 bases between the two ends. The length of the CDR3 is 15 residues. Germline-derived CDR1 and CDR2 are LGHNA and YNFKEQ. Here the CDR3 DNA reads TGTGCCAGCAGCCTATGGGGCCCTCGGGGCACTGAAGCTTTCTTT. Translated, it gives CASSLWGPRGTEAFF.

The chain combines TRBV6-4 with TRBJ2-2, with D possibly called TRBD1 or TRBD2 (5 bases each). V was cut by 0 bases and J by 4 bases, with 12 bases left in between. Looked up from germline, CDR1 is MRHNA and CDR2 is SNTAGT. The CDR3 is made up of 16 amino acids. CDR3 protein: CASSDSGTTITGELFF. The CDR3, as DNA: TGTGCCAGCAGTGACTCGGGGACCACCATCACCGGGGAGCTGTTTTTT.

The chain recombines TRBV15 with TRBJ2-7; D gene ambiguous. Trimming stripped 3 bases from V and 0 bases from J, with 15 bases between. The germline V gene encodes CDR1 LNHNV and CDR2 YYDKDF (reference sequence). There are 16 residues in the CDR3. CDR3 loop: CATSSQGIRHSYEQYF. The CDR3 coding sequence is TGTGCCACCAGCAGTCAAGGCATCCGCCACTCCTACGAGCAGTACTTC. The full variable domain, with the rest looked up from reference TRBV15 and TRBJ2-7, is DAMVIQNPRYQVTQFGKPVTLSCSQTLNHNVMYWYQQKSSQAPKLLFHYYDKDFNNEADTPDNFQSRRPNTSFCFLDIRSPGLGDTAMYLCATSSQGIRHSYEQYFGPGTRLTVT.

The chain carries TRBV28 and TRBJ2-7; tentative D call: TRBD2 (5 bases). CDR1 is MDHEN and CDR2 is SYDVKM in the germline V gene. Trimming took off 2 bases at V and 9 bases at J, with 17 bases between the two ends. The CDR3 has 14 amino acids. The CDR3 spells CASSLRGFPSWQYF. The CDR3 DNA reads TGTGCCAGCAGTTTAAGAGGGTTCCCATCTTGGCAGTACTTC.

The V call is TRBV11-3, the J call TRBJ1-2; D is undetermined. Looked up from germline, CDR1 is SGHNT and CDR2 is YENEEA. V was clipped by 5 bases and J by 4 bases, with 11 bases between them. The CDR3 consists of 13 residues. CDR3 sequence: CASSPDTSYGYTF. The DNA for the CDR3 is TGTGCCAGCAGCCCCGACACTAGCTATGGCTACACCTTC. Together with reference TRBV11-3 and TRBJ1-2, the CDR3 gives the full variable domain: EAGVVQSPRYKIIEKKQPVAFWCNPISGHNTLYWYLQNLGQGPELLIRYENEEAVDDSQLPKDRFSAERLKGVDSTLKIQPAELGDSAVYLCASSPDTSYGYTFGSGTRLTVV.

The chain couples TRBV5-1 to TRBJ2-3, with no clear D. Trimming removed 3 bases at V and 2 bases at J, with 4 bases between. There are 12 residues in the CDR3. Germline V lookup: CDR1 SGHRS, CDR2 YFSETQ. This CDR3 is CASSYTTDTQYF. The CDR3 nucleotides read TGCGCCAGCAGCTATACCACAGATACGCAGTATTTT.

The V and J genes are TRBV5-5 and TRBJ1-1; TRBD1 agrees at 8 bases. Germline loops: CDR1 SGHKS, CDR2 YYEKEE (reference sequence). The V gene end was trimmed by 1 base and the J gene end by 1 base; junction bases not matched to a gene: 12. CDR3 length: 18 amino acids. The CDR3 nucleotides are TGTGCCAGCAGCTTGAGAGTGGACAGGGCGCTAAAGAACACTGAAGCTTTCTTT. Translating gives CASSLRVDRALKNTEAFF.

This chain connects TRBV6-5 to TRBJ1-1; tentatively, D is TRBD1 (5 bases). CDR3 length equals 15 residues. Trimming cost V 3 bases and J 3 bases, with 14 bases left between them. Germline V gives CDR1 MNHEY, CDR2 SVGAGI. The CDR3 loop reads CASSYLRLGDTEAFF. CDR3 nucleotide sequence: TGTGCCAGCAGTTATCTACGGTTAGGGGACACTGAAGCTTTCTTT.

This sequence joins TRBV7-8 and TRBJ1-1, with D possibly TRBD1 on 5 matching bases. In germline, CDR1 is SGHVS, CDR2 FQNEAQ. Trimming shortened V by 4 bases and J by 1 base, and 10 bases separated the two germline ends. The CDR3 is 14 residues long. CDR3 sequence reads: CASSSGLTNTEAFF. Here the CDR3 DNA reads TGTGCCAGCAGCTCGGGACTCACGAACACTGAAGCTTTCTTT.

V gene TRBV9 combines with J gene TRBJ1-1; a possible D gene is TRBD1 (6 bases). Germline loops: CDR1 SGDLS, CDR2 YYNGEE. The CDR3 runs to 14 residues. Trimming left V 6 bases short and J 6 bases short, with 18 bases between. The CDR3 here is CASTPPGALPEAFF. The CDR3 DNA is TGTGCCAGCACACCCCCGGGGGCCTTACCTGAAGCTTTCTTT.

The chain recombines TRBV11-2 with TRBJ1-4, with a possible D match to TRBD1 (5 bases). CDR1 SGHAT and CDR2 FQNNGV come from the germline V gene. The CDR3 covers 13 residues. V was cut by 6 bases and J by 11 bases, with 16 bases left in between. CDR3: CASSTTVGEKLFF. DNA for the CDR3: TGTGCCAGCAGTACCACCGTAGGGGAGAAACTGTTTTTT.

This chain connects TRBV29-1 to TRBJ2-7; D ambiguous. CDR1 and CDR2 from the germline V gene are SQVTM and ANQGSEA. The CDR3 totals 13 residues. Trimming left V 5 bases short and J 2 bases short, with 13 bases between. CDR3 bases: TGCAGCGTTCGGCCTCATAATACCTACGAGCAGTACTTC. Amino acids: CSVRPHNTYEQYF.